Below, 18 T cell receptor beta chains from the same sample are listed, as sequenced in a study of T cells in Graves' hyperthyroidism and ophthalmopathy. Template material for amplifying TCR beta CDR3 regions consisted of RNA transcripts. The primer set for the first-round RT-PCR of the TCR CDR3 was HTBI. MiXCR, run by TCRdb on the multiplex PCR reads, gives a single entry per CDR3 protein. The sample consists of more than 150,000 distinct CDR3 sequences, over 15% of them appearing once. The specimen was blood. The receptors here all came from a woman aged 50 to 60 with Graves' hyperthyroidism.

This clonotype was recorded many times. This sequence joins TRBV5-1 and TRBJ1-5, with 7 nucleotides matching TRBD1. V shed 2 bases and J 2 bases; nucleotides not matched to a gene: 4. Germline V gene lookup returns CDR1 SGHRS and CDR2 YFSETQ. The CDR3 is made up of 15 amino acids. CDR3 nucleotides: TGCGCCAGCAGCTTCGAGACAGGGCGCAATCAGCCCCAGCATTTT. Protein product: CASSFETGRNQPQHF.

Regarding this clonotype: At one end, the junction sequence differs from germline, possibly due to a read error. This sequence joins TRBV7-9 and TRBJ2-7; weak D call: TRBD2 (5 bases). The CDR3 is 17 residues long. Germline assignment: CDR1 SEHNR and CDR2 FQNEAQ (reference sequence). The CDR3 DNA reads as TGTGCTAGCAGCCTGCCCCCCCTTGGAGGAAGCTCCTACGAGCAGTACTTC. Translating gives CASSLPPLGGSSYEQYF.

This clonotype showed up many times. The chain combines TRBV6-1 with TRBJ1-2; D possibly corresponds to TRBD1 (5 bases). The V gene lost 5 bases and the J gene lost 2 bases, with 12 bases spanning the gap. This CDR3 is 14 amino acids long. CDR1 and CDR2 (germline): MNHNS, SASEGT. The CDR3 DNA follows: TGTGCCAGCAGTTCGCCCAGGGTGAACTATGGCTACACCTTC. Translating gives CASSSPRVNYGYTF.

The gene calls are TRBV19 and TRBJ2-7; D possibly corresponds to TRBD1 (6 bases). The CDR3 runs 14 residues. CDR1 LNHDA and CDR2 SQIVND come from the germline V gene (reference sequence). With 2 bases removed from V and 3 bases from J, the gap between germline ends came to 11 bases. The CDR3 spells CASSITTGRYEQYF. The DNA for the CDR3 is TGTGCCAGTAGTATAACCACAGGGCGCTACGAGCAGTACTTC.

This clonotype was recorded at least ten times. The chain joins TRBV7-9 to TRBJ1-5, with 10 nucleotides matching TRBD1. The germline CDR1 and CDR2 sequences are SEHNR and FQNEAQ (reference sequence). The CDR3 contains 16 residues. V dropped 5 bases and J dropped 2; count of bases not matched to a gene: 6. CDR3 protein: CASSTGQGVGNQPQHF. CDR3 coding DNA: TGTGCCAGCAGCACCGGACAGGGGGTAGGCAATCAGCCCCAGCATTTT. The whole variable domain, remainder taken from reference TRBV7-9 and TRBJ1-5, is DTGVSQNPRHKITKRGQNVTFRCDPISEHNRLYWYRQTLGQGPEFLTYFQNEAQLEKSRLLSDRFSAERPKGSFSTLEIQRTEQGDSAMYLCASSTGQGVGNQPQHFGDGTRLSIL.

DNA of the CDR3: TGTGCCAGCTCACCACCGCCCGGACTCTATGGCTACACCTTC. Translation: CASSPPPGLYGYTF. The chain combines TRBV18 with TRBJ1-2; D ambiguous. V shed 0 bases and J shed 4 bases, with 9 bases lying between them. This CDR3 has 14 residues. Germline V gene lookup returns CDR1 KGHSH and CDR2 LQKENI.

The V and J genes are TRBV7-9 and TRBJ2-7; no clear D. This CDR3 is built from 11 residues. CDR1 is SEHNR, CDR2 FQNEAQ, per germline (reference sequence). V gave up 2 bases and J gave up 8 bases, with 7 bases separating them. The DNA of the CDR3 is TGTGCCAGCAGCTTAATTACCCAGCAGTACTTC. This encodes CASSLITQQYF.

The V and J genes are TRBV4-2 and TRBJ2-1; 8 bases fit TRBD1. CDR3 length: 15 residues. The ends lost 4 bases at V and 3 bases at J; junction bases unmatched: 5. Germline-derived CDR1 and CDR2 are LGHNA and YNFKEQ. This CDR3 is CASSPSQGDYNEQFF. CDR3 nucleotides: TGTGCCAGCAGCCCATCACAGGGGGACTACAATGAGCAGTTCTTC.

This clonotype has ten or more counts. CDR3 sequence reads: CSARPSTDTQYF. In DNA form, the CDR3 reads TGCAGTGCCAGACCAAGCACAGATACGCAGTATTTT. The chain links TRBV20-1 to TRBJ2-3, with D hard to call. From germline, CDR1 is DFQATT and CDR2 SNEGSKA (reference sequence). Between the trimmed V and J ends, which lost 6 bases and 0 bases, there was a span of 7 bases. The CDR3 is 12 residues long.

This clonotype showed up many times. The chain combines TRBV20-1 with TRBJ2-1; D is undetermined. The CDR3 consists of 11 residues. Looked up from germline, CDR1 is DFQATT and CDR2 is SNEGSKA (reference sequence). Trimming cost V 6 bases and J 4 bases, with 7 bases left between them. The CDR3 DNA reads TGCAGTGCCCCCAGGTACAATGAGCAGTTCTTC. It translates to CSAPRYNEQFF.

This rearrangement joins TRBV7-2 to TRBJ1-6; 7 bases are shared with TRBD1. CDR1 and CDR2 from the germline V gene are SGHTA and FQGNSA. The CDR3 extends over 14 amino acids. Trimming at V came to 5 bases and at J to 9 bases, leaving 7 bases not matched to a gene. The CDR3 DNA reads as TGTGCCAGCAGCACGACAGGGAACGCTTCACCCCTCCACTTT. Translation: CASSTTGNASPLHF. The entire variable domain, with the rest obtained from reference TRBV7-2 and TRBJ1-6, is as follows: GAGVSQSPSNKVTEKGKDVELRCDPISGHTALYWYRQSLGQGLEFLIYFQGNSAPDKSGLPSDRFSAERTGGSVSTLTIQRTQQEDSAVYLCASSTTGNASPLHFGNGTRLTVT.

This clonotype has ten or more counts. CDR3 amino acids: CASSFSPGYNEQFF. The CDR3 nucleotides are TGTGCCAGCAGCTTTTCTCCCGGTTACAATGAGCAGTTCTTC. The chain combines TRBV5-5 with TRBJ2-1; no clear D gene. Trimming took 2 bases from V and 4 from J, leaving 10 bases between them. Looked up from germline, CDR1 is SGHKS and CDR2 is YYEKEE (reference sequence). This CDR3 comprises 14 residues. Complete variable domain (other parts from reference TRBV5-5 and TRBJ2-1): DAGVTQSPTHLIKTRGQQVTLRCSPISGHKSVSWYQQVLGQGPQFIFQYYEKEERGRGNFPDRFSARQFPNYSSELNVNALLLGDSALYLCASSFSPGYNEQFFGPGTRLTVL.

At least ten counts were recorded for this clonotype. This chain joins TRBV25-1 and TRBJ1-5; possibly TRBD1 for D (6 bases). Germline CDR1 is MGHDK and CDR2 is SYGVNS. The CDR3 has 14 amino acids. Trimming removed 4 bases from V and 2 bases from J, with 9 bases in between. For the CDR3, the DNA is TGTGCCAGCAGTGCTAAGGGGGGCAATCAGCCCCAGCATTTT. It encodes CASSAKGGNQPQHF.

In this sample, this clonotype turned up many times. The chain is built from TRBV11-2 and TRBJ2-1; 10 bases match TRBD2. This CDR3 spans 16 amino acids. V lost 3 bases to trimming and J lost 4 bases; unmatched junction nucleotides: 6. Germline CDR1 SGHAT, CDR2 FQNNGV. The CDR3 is CASSLSLAGAYNEQFF. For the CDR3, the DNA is TGTGCCAGCAGCTTGAGTCTAGCGGGGGCATACAATGAGCAGTTCTTC. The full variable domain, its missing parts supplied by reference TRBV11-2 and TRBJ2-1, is EAGVAQSPRYKIIEKRQSVAFWCNPISGHATLYWYQQILGQGPKLLIQFQNNGVVDDSQLPKDRFSAERLKGVDSTLKIQPAKLEDSAVYLCASSLSLAGAYNEQFFGPGTRLTVL.

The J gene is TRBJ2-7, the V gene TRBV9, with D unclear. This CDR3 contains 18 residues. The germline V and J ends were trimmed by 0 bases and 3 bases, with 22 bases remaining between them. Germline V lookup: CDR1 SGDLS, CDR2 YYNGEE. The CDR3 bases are TGTGCCAGCAGCGTAGGAATAGCATCCAGGAATCTATACTACGAGCAGTACTTC. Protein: CASSVGIASRNLYYEQYF.

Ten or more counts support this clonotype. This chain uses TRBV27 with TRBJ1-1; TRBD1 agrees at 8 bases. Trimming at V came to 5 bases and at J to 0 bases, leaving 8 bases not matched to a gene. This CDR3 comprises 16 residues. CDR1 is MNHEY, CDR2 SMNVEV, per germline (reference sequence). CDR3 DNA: TGTGCCAGCAGTCGTCGGACAGGGCTTGTGAACACTGAAGCTTTCTTT. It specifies CASSRRTGLVNTEAFF.

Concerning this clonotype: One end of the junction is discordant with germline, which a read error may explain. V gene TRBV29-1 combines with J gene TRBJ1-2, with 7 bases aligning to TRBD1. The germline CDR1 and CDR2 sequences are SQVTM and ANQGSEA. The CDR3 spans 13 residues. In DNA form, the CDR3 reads TGCAGCGTCTCCACCGGGACAGACTATGGCTACGCCTTC. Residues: CSVSTGTDYGYAF.

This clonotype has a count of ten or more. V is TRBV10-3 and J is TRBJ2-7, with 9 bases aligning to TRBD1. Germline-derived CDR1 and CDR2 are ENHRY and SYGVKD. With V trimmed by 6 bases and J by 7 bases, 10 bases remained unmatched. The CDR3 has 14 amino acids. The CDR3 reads CAIRTGTGTREQYF. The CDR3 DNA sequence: TGTGCCATCAGGACCGGGACAGGGACCAGGGAGCAGTACTTC.